A few counts support the clone carrying this T cell receptor beta chain. Its specificity is not known. This sample is drawn from a study of response to subunit inactivated influenza vaccine. TCRdb recomputed calls from the RT-PCR reads with MiXCR, one row per CDR3 protein. The profile shows 610,000 or so distinct CDR3 sequences, about 15% of them singletons. The germline gives CDR1 SGHRS, CDR2 YFSETQ. CDR3 size: 15 residues. V trimming: 0 bases; J trimming: 9 bases; junction bases outside the gene matches: 7. Notes on the study in general: After each seasonal influenza vaccination, few new T cells are recruited, the authors suggested.

This rearrangement joins TRBV5-1 to TRBJ2-1; TRBD2 matches 9 bases. This TCR was recovered from a man in his forties or fifties who received an inactivated influenza vaccine. The specimen was PBMCs from blood, collected about 12 days after vaccination. The CDR3 here is CASSLAGREGPEQFF. The CDR3 nucleotides read TGCGCCAGCAGCTTGGCAGGGCGGGAGGGCCCTGAGCAGTTCTTC.